What follows is one T cell receptor (beta chain) and its context. What it binds is unknown. The treatment is: approximately 18 received Ad26.COV2.S at low or high dose, single or two shots; 5 received placebo; per-sample allocation not given. Day 63 following the first vaccine or placebo injection was when the samples were taken. The sample came from a Boston adult aged 18-55 years. The entry originates in a study of Ad26.COV2.S vaccination and SARS-CoV-2 variants. Study context: Enrollment placed the donor in the COV1001 Ad26.COV2.S trial arm. Study-wide results and limits: Reported findings describe substantial breadth in spike-specific CD8+ and CD4+ T cell responses following vaccination.

TCRdb keeps only in-frame clones here, not all; method: immunoSEQ multiplex PCR. The sample records about 400,000 clones, roughly 85% being singletons. This sample comprised peripheral blood, obtained in a trial of Ad26.COV2.S vaccine versus placebo. The receptor's source is a person between 18 and 59 years old who received the Ad26.COV2.S COVID-19 vaccine or a placebo.

This CDR3 reads CASMPGSTDTQYF. For the CDR3, the DNA is TGTGCCAGCATGCCGGGGAGCACAGATACGCAGTATTTT. The chain carries TRBV12-3 or TRBV12-4 and TRBJ2-3; a weak D match, TRBD2 (5 bases). CDR3 length equals 13 residues. The ends were cut back, 7 bases at V and 0 bases at J, with 8 bases in the middle.